A single sample gave rise to the 13 T cell receptor beta chains below, sequenced in a study of cytomegalovirus exposure and HLA in healthy donors. Amplification used 60 Vbeta primers and 13 Jbeta primers. Libraries were prepared by immunoSEQ multiplex PCR; TCRdb keeps only in-frame clonotypes and omits some of them. This sample has approximately 150,000 clones, with 77% found just once. The material sequenced was PBMCs. These receptors were collected from a woman under 40 in good health and CMV-seronegative.

In this sample, this clone turned up once. The chain combines TRBV10-3 with TRBJ1-3; weak D call: TRBD1 (6 bases). V was shortened by 5 bases and J by 0 bases, with 17 bases between the two germline ends. The CDR3 consists of 17 residues. The germline gives CDR1 ENHRY, CDR2 SYGVKD. This CDR3 is CAISWGWTVSSGNTIYF. The CDR3 DNA sequence: TGTGCCATCAGTTGGGGCTGGACAGTAAGCTCTGGAAACACCATATATTTT.

V and J are TRBV4-3 and TRBJ2-2; tentative D call: TRBD2 (6 bases). Germline loops: CDR1 LGHNA, CDR2 YSLEER. V was trimmed by 0 bases and J by 2 bases, leaving 16 bases between them. The CDR3 runs to 18 residues. CDR3 nucleotide sequence: TGCGCCAGCAGCCAAGAGGTCGTCCTAGCGACAAACACCGGGGAGCTGTTTTTT. This codes for CASSQEVVLATNTGELFF.

The rearrangement links TRBV5-1 to TRBJ1-2; TRBD1 agrees at 8 bases. The CDR3 consists of 16 residues. J gave up 7 bases and V 0 bases, and 11 bases lay outside the gene matches. Germline V gene data show CDR1 as SGHRS and CDR2 as YFSETQ. The CDR3 here is CASSLVSGGRLGGYTF. Written as DNA, the CDR3 is TGCGCCAGCAGCTTGGTGTCAGGGGGCCGGCTGGGTGGCTACACCTTC.

This chain joins TRBV7-8 and TRBJ1-5; 9 bases line up with TRBD1. The J segment lost 6 bases and the V segment lost 4 bases, leaving 7 bases of the junction unmatched. Germline V CDR1 and CDR2: SGHVS, FQNEAQ. The CDR3 covers 15 residues. This CDR3 reads CASSWGQGGIQPQHF. In DNA form, the CDR3 reads TGTGCCAGCAGCTGGGGACAGGGAGGAATTCAGCCCCAGCATTTT. Combining the CDR3 with reference TRBV7-8 and TRBJ1-5 gives the whole variable domain GAGVSQSPRYKVAKRGQDVALRCDPISGHVSLFWYQQALGQGPEFLTYFQNEAQLDKSGLPSDRFFAERPEGSVSTLKIQRTQQEDSAVYLCASSWGQGGIQPQHFGDGTRLSIL.

The chain has TRBV2 and TRBJ1-2; D gene unclear. The V end lost 6 bases, the J end lost 8 bases, and 22 bases lay between the germline ends. CDR3 length: 15 amino acids. Germline V lookup: CDR1 SNHLY, CDR2 FYNNEI. CDR3 bases: TGTGCCAGCAGCGCGACCTTCGGTAGGGAGGGAGGCTACACCTTC. This sequence encodes CASSATFGREGGYTF.

The rearrangement uses TRBV2 and TRBJ1-5, with 8 bases identical to TRBD1. Germline CDR1 reads SNHLY; CDR2 reads FYNNEI. V shed 1 base and J 4 bases; nucleotides not matched to a gene: 9. The CDR3 has 17 residues. The CDR3 spells CASSEGRGTGGNQPQHF. The CDR3 coding sequence is TGTGCCAGCAGTGAAGGCCGTGGCACAGGGGGTAATCAGCCCCAGCATTTT.

The genes are TRBV18 and TRBJ2-1; 8 bases are shared with TRBD2. From germline, CDR1 is KGHSH and CDR2 LQKENI. The CDR3 covers 14 residues. With V trimmed by 4 bases and J by 8 bases, 7 bases remained unmatched. CDR3 in amino acids: CASSLAGGRDEQFF. CDR3 nucleotide sequence: TGTGCCAGCTCACTTGCGGGAGGTCGTGATGAGCAGTTCTTC.

Worth noting for this clone: Different DNA sequences within this sample yield the same CDR3. This rearrangement joins TRBV6-4 to TRBJ1-2, with D unresolved. With 0 bases removed from V and 8 bases from J, the gap between germline ends came to 4 bases. The CDR3 spans 11 residues. Germline CDR1 is MRHNA and CDR2 is SNTAGT. The CDR3 nucleotides are TGTGCCAGCAGTGACTCGAGAGGCTACACCTTC. Protein product: CASSDSRGYTF.

V and J are TRBV29-1 and TRBJ2-1, with D possibly matching TRBD2 (6 bases). The CDR3 is 14 residues long. Germline CDR1 is SQVTM and CDR2 is ANQGSEA. V was shortened by 7 bases and J by 7 bases, with 20 bases between the two germline ends. In DNA form, the CDR3 reads TGCAGCGGGCAGGGAGCGCGGGGCATGAATGAGCAGTTCTTC. Translation gives CSGQGARGMNEQFF.

The rearrangement links TRBV6-4 to TRBJ2-1; 9 positions match TRBD2. Germline V gene data show CDR1 as MRHNA and CDR2 as SNTAGT. The CDR3 consists of 15 residues. Unmatched junction bases numbered 4, after V lost 3 bases and J lost 4 bases. CDR3 DNA: TGTGCCAGCAGTGAGGCGGGAGGGTGGTACAATGAGCAGTTCTTC. Amino acid sequence: CASSEAGGWYNEQFF.

The genes are TRBV7-9 and TRBJ2-7; D unresolved. The CDR3 is made up of 13 amino acids. Trimming took 4 bases from V and 3 from J, leaving 10 bases between them. Germline lookup yields CDR1 SEHNR and CDR2 FQNEAQ (reference sequence). Here the CDR3 reads CASSSSIVYEQYF. The CDR3 nucleotides are TGTGCCAGCAGCTCAAGCATCGTCTACGAGCAGTACTTC.

The chain has TRBV6-1 and TRBJ2-7; TRBD2 aligns across 8 bases. V trimming: 7 bases; J trimming: 2 bases; junction bases outside the gene matches: 10. The CDR3 has 15 residues. Per the germline V gene, CDR1 is MNHNS and CDR2 is SASEGT. The CDR3 DNA sequence: TGTGCCAGCACTCCACTAAGCGGGGGACCCTACGAGCAGTACTTC. Translation: CASTPLSGGPYEQYF.

The chain joins TRBV7-2 to TRBJ1-1, with no clear D. Germline V gene lookup returns CDR1 SGHTA and CDR2 FQGNSA. V was trimmed by 3 bases and J by 0 bases, leaving 5 bases between them. The CDR3 runs to 13 residues. The CDR3 bases are TGTGCCAGCAGCTTTTCAGTGAACACTGAAGCTTTCTTT. It specifies CASSFSVNTEAFF. The variable domain in full, completed from reference TRBV7-2 and TRBJ1-1, reads GAGVSQSPSNKVTEKGKDVELRCDPISGHTALYWYRQSLGQGLEFLIYFQGNSAPDKSGLPSDRFSAERTGGSVSTLTIQRTQQEDSAVYLCASSFSVNTEAFFGQGTRLTVV.